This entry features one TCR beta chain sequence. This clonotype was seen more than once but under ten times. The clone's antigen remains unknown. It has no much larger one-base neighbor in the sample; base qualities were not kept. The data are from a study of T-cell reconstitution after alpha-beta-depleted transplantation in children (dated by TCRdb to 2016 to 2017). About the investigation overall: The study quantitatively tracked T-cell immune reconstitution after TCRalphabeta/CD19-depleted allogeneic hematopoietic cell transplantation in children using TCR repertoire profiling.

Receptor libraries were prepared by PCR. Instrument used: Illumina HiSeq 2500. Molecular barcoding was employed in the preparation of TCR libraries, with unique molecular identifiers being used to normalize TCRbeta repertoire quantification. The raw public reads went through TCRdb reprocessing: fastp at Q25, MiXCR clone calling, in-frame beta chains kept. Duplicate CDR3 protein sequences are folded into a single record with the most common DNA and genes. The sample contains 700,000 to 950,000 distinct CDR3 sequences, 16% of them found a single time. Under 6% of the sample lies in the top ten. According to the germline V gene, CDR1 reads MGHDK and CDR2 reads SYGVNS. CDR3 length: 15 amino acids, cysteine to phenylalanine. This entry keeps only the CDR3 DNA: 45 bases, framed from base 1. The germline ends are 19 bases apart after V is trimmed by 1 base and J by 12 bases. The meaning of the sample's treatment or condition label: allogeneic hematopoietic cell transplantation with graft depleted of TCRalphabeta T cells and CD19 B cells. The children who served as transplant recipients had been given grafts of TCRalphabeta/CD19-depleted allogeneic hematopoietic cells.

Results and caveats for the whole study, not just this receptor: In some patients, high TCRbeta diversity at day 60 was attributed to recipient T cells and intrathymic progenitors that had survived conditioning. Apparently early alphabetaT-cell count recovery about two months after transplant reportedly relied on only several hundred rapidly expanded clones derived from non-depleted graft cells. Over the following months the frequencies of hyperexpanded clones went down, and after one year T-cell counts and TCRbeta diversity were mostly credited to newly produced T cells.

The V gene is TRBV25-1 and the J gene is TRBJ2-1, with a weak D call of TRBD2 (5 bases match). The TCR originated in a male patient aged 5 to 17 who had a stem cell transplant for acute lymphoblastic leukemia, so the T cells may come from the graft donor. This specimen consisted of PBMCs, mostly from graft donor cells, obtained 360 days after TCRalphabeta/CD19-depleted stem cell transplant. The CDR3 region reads CASSESLHSTSRQFF. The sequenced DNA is TGTGCCAGCAGTGAATCCCTCCATTCAACTAGTCGGCAGTTCTTC.